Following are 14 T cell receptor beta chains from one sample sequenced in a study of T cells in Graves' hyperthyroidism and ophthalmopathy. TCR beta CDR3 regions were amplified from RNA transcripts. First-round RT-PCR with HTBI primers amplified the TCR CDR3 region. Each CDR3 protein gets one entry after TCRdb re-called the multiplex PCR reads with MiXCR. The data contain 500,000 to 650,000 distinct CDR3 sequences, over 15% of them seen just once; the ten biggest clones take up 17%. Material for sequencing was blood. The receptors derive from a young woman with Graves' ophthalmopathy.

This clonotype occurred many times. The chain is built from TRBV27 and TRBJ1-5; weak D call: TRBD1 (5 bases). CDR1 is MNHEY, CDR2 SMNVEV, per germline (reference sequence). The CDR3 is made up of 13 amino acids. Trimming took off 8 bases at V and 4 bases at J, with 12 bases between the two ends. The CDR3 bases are TGTGCCAGCCGGGGGACGGGGAATCAGCCCCAGCATTTT. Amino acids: CASRGTGNQPQHF.

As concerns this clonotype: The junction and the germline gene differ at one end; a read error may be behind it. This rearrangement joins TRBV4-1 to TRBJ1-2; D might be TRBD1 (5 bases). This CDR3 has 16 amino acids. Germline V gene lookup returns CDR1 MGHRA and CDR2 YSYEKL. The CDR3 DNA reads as TGCGCCAGCAGCCAAGAGACGGGCAGGGACGTCTATGGCTACGCCTTC. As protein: CASSQETGRDVYGYAF.

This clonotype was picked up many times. The CDR3 DNA is TGTGCCAGCAAGGAGAGAACAGAATCCCTACGAAACACTGAAGCTTTCTTT. Translating it yields CASKERTESLRNTEAFF. The genes are TRBV12-3 or TRBV12-4 and TRBJ1-1; no definite D call. The CDR3 spans 17 residues. Trimming took 7 bases from V and 2 from J, leaving 23 bases between them.

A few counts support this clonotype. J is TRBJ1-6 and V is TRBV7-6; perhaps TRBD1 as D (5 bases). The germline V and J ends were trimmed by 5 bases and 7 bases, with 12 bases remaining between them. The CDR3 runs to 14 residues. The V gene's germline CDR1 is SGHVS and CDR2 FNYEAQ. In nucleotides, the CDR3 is TGTGCCAGCAGCCTACAGGATACGAATTCACCCCTCCACTTT. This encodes CASSLQDTNSPLHF.

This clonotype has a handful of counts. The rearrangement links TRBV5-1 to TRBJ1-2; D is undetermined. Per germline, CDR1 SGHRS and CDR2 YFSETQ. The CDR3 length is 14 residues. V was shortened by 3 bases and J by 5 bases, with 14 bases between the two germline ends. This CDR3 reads CASSSTGSSYGYTF. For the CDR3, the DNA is TGCGCCAGCAGCTCGACCGGATCCTCTTATGGCTACACCTTC. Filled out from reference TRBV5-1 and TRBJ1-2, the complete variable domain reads KAGVTQTPRYLIKTRGQQVTLSCSPISGHRSVSWYQQTPGQGLQFLFEYFSETQRNKGNFPGRFSGRQFSNSRSEMNVSTLELGDSALYLCASSSTGSSYGYTFGSGTRLTVV.

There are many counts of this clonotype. The CDR3 loop is CASSLGVISYEQYF. The CDR3 bases are TGTGCCAGCAGCTTAGGTGTGATTTCCTACGAGCAGTACTTC. The V and J genes are TRBV7-8 and TRBJ2-7; D gene uncertain. The CDR3 has 14 residues. Trimming shortened V by 1 base and J by 1 base, and 8 bases separated the two germline ends. The germline V gene has CDR1 SGHVS and CDR2 FQNEAQ.

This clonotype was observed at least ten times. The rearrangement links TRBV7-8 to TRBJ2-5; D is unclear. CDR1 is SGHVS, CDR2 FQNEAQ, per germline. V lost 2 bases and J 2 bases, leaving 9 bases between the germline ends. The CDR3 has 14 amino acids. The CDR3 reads CASSLRNPQETQYF. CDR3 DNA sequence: TGTGCCAGCAGCTTACGAAATCCGCAAGAGACCCAGTACTTC.

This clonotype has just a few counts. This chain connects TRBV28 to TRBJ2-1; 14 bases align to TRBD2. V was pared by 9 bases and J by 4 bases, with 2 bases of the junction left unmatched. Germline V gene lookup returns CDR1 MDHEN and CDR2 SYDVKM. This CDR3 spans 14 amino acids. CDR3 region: CARGLAGEYNEQFF. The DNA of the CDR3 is TGTGCCAGGGGACTAGCGGGGGAGTACAATGAGCAGTTCTTC.

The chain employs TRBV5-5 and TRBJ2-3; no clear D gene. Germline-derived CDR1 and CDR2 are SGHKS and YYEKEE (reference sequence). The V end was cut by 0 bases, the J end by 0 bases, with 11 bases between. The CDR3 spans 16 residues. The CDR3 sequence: CASSLEGSLSTDTQYF. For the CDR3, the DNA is TGTGCCAGCAGCTTGGAAGGCAGTCTTAGCACAGATACGCAGTATTTT.

In nucleotides, the CDR3 is TGTGCCAGCAGCCCTACGGTCCCAGATACGCAGTATTTT. Translated, it gives CASSPTVPDTQYF. J is TRBJ2-3 and V is TRBV11-2, with D uncertain. V lost 5 bases and J 4 bases, leaving 10 bases between the germline ends. Germline loops: CDR1 SGHAT, CDR2 FQNNGV. CDR3 length: 13 amino acids. Complete variable domain (other parts from reference TRBV11-2 and TRBJ2-3): EAGVAQSPRYKIIEKRQSVAFWCNPISGHATLYWYQQILGQGPKLLIQFQNNGVVDDSQLPKDRFSAERLKGVDSTLKIQPAKLEDSAVYLCASSPTVPDTQYFGPGTRLTVL.

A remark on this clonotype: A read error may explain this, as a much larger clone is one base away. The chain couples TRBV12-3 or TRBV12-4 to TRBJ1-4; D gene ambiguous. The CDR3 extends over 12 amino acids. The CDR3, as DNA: TGTGCCAGCAGTACCTTTAATGAAAAACTGTCTTTT. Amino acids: CASSTFNEKLSF.

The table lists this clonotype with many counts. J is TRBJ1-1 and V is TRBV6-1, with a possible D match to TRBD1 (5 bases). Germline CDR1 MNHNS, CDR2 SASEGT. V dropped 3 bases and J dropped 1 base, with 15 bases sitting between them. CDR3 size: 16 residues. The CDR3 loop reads CASSEVRSGGNTEAFF. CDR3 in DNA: TGTGCCAGCAGTGAGGTCCGATCGGGGGGGAACACTGAAGCTTTCTTT.

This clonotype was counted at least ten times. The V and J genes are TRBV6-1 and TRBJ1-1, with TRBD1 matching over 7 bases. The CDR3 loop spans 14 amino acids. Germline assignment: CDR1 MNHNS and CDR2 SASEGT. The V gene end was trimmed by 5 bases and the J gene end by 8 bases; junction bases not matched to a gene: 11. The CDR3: CASSNPIGTAEAFF. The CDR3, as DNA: TGTGCCAGCAGTAACCCGATAGGGACAGCGGAAGCTTTCTTT.

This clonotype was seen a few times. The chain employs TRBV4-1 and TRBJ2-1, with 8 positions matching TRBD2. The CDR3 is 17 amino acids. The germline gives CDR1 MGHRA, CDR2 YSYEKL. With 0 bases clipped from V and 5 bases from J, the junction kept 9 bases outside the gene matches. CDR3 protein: CASSQDRVTSGDNEQFF. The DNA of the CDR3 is TGCGCCAGCAGCCAAGATCGAGTAACTAGCGGAGACAATGAGCAGTTCTTC.